This entry lists 26 T cell receptor beta chains sequenced from one sample in a study of cytomegalovirus exposure and HLA in healthy donors. This table comes from immunoSEQ multiplex PCR, and its TCRdb copy is limited to in-frame clones, with some not included. This table holds some 130,000 clones, around four fifths found once. The sequenced sample consisted of PBMCs. The receptors come from a young man in good health and CMV-seropositive.

This clone was recorded only once. CDR3 protein: CASIAGPNYNEQFF. The CDR3 nucleotides read TGTGCCAGCATAGCGGGGCCTAACTACAATGAGCAGTTCTTC. The chain links TRBV21-1 to TRBJ2-1; whether TRBD2, the table's D call, matches the DNA was not checked. TRBV21-1 is annotated as a pseudogene. This CDR3 has 14 residues.

This chain uses TRBV9 with TRBJ1-3; 9 nucleotides match TRBD1. The CDR3 has 13 amino acids. V shed 4 bases, J shed 8 bases, and the junction held 4 bases outside the gene matches. Germline assignment: CDR1 SGDLS and CDR2 YYNGEE. This CDR3 reads CASSRTGGYTIYF. CDR3 in DNA: TGTGCCAGCAGCCGAACAGGGGGCTACACCATATATTTT.

The chain combines TRBV18 with TRBJ2-1, with 9 bases matching TRBD1. J was trimmed by 7 bases and V by 0 bases; bases with no gene match: 4. Per germline, CDR1 KGHSH and CDR2 LQKENI. The CDR3 runs 15 residues. The chain's CDR3 is CASSPPTGGLNEQFF. Here the CDR3 DNA reads TGTGCCAGCTCACCACCCACAGGGGGCCTGAATGAGCAGTTCTTC.

This clone has a single count. V is TRBV5-1 and J is TRBJ2-7; TRBD1 matches 10 bases. The germline V gene encodes CDR1 SGHRS and CDR2 YFSETQ. The CDR3 spans 15 residues. V shed 1 base, J shed 6 bases, and the junction held 7 bases outside the gene matches. CDR3 nucleotides: TGCGCCAGCAGCTTGTCGGGACAGGGGTTTCGCGAGCAGTACTTC. Its translation: CASSLSGQGFREQYF.

The V call is TRBV5-6, the J call TRBJ1-2, with D possibly TRBD1 on 6 matching bases. V shed 4 bases and J shed 3 bases, with 10 bases lying between them. Germline loops: CDR1 SGHDT, CDR2 YYEEEE. The CDR3 loop spans 13 amino acids. CDR3: CASSRDTDYGYTF. Here the CDR3 DNA reads TGTGCCAGCAGCCGGGACACGGACTATGGCTACACCTTC. Looking up the rest from reference TRBV5-6 and TRBJ1-2 gives the full variable domain: DAGVTQSPTHLIKTRGQQVTLRCSPKSGHDTVSWYQQALGQGPQFIFQYYEEEERQRGNFPDRFSGHQFPNYSSELNVNALLLGDSALYLCASSRDTDYGYTFGSGTRLTVV.

The chain links TRBV27 to TRBJ1-1; TRBD1 agrees at 8 bases. The CDR3 spans 15 residues. After removal of 6 bases from V and 0 bases from J, the junction contained 6 bases not matched to a gene. Germline lookup yields CDR1 MNHEY and CDR2 SMNVEV (reference sequence). CDR3 in DNA: TGTGCCAGCAGCCCCCGGACAGGGATGAACACTGAAGCTTTCTTT. Residues: CASSPRTGMNTEAFF.

This chain joins TRBV20-1 and TRBJ2-1; D remains unclear. CDR3 length: 11 amino acids. Germline CDR1 reads DFQATT; CDR2 reads SNEGSKA (reference sequence). V lost 2 bases and J lost 7, with 6 bases in between. CDR3 nucleotides: TGCAGTGCTAGACGCACTAATGAGCAGTTCTTC. Translating gives CSARRTNEQFF.

CDR3 DNA: TGCGCCAGCAGTGTGGGCTCGAACACTGAAGCTTTCTTT. Protein product: CASSVGSNTEAFF. The chain combines TRBV5-1 with TRBJ1-1; D is ambiguous. CDR1 SGHRS and CDR2 YFSETQ come from the germline V gene. The length of the CDR3 is 13 residues. V was shortened by 5 bases and J by 1 base, with 9 bases between the two germline ends.

The chain is built from TRBV20-1 and TRBJ2-3, with D possibly TRBD1 on 5 matching bases. This CDR3 region has 11 residues. Germline V lookup: CDR1 DFQATT, CDR2 SNEGSKA (reference sequence). Trimming pared 4 bases from V and 6 bases from J, leaving 8 bases between. In DNA form, the CDR3 reads TGCAGTGCTAATCCAGGGGATACGCAGTATTTT. It encodes CSANPGDTQYF.

The CDR3 region has the DNA TGCAGCGTGATCGGACAGGGGGTTCGCAATGAGCAGTTCTTC. This sequence encodes CSVIGQGVRNEQFF. The rearrangement uses TRBV29-1 and TRBJ2-1, with TRBD1 matching 10 bases. This CDR3 has 14 residues. With V trimmed by 6 bases and J by 6 bases, 8 bases remained unmatched. Germline values: CDR1 SQVTM, CDR2 ANQGSEA.

The chain uses TRBV7-2 and TRBJ1-1; 7 bases align to TRBD1. The V and J ends lost 3 bases and 1 base, in that order; junction bases with no gene match: 5. The CDR3 is made up of 15 amino acids. Germline V gene lookup returns CDR1 SGHTA and CDR2 FQGNSA. In DNA form, the CDR3 reads TGTGCCAGCAGCTTGCTAGGACAGGCGAACACTGAAGCTTTCTTT. Residues: CASSLLGQANTEAFF.

This chain uses TRBV7-8 with TRBJ1-5; D unresolved. The length of the CDR3 is 15 residues. Between the trimmed V and J ends, which lost 2 bases and 6 bases, there was a span of 14 bases. Germline V lookup: CDR1 SGHVS, CDR2 FQNEAQ. This chain's CDR3 is CASSLMTGISQPQHF. The CDR3 region has the DNA TGTGCCAGCAGCTTAATGACGGGTATTTCTCAGCCCCAGCATTTT.

This clone was counted a single time. The V call is TRBV7-8, the J call TRBJ2-1; 11 nucleotides agree with TRBD2. The length of the CDR3 is 21 residues. CDR1 is SGHVS and CDR2 is FQNEAQ in the germline V gene. Trimming at V came to 5 bases and at J to 0 bases, leaving 18 bases not matched to a gene. The CDR3 coding sequence is TGTGCCAGCAGCCCAGAGGAAGAGCTAGCGGGGGGCTGGAGCTCCTACAATGAGCAGTTCTTC. Translating gives CASSPEEELAGGWSSYNEQFF.

The genes are TRBV5-1 and TRBJ1-3, with D perhaps matching TRBD1 (6 bases). In germline, CDR1 is SGHRS, CDR2 YFSETQ. The CDR3 extends over 15 amino acids. V shed 0 bases and J shed 4 bases, with 11 bases lying between them. Written as DNA, the CDR3 is TGCGCCAGCAGCTTGGGTTCAGGGGTCGGAAACACCATATATTTT. Protein product: CASSLGSGVGNTIYF.

The chain combines TRBV6-5 with TRBJ2-3, with TRBD1 matching over 7 bases. The CDR3 length is 15 residues. Trimming cost V 0 bases and J 3 bases; bases outside gene matches: 3. CDR1 and CDR2 from the germline V gene are MNHEY and SVGAGI. CDR3 in DNA: TGTGCCAGCAGTTACTCTCACAGGGGTACAGATACGCAGTATTTT. This translates into CASSYSHRGTDTQYF.

The chain uses TRBV29-1 and TRBJ2-7; TRBD1 agrees at 7 bases. The CDR3 has 12 residues. J gave up 3 bases and V 4 bases, and 3 bases lay outside the gene matches. Germline V CDR1 and CDR2: SQVTM, ANQGSEA. CDR3 in amino acids: CSVGQGFYEQYF. The CDR3 DNA sequence: TGCAGCGTTGGACAGGGTTTCTACGAGCAGTACTTC.

The chain couples TRBV7-2 to TRBJ1-6; 7 bases are shared with TRBD1. The ends lost 4 bases at V and 4 bases at J; junction bases unmatched: 4. CDR1 is SGHTA and CDR2 is FQGNSA in the germline V gene. The length of the CDR3 is 15 residues. The CDR3 DNA reads TGTGCCAGCAGCTCAGGACAGGTGTATAATTCACCCCTCCACTTT. Its translation: CASSSGQVYNSPLHF. Based on the CDR3 plus reference TRBV7-2 and TRBJ1-6, the full variable domain is GAGVSQSPSNKVTEKGKDVELRCDPISGHTALYWYRQSLGQGLEFLIYFQGNSAPDKSGLPSDRFSAERTGGSVSTLTIQRTQQEDSAVYLCASSSGQVYNSPLHFGNGTRLTVT.

The rearrangement links TRBV18 to TRBJ2-5; D is unclear. CDR3 length: 14 amino acids. Germline V gene data show CDR1 as KGHSH and CDR2 as LQKENI. Between the trimmed V and J ends, which lost 1 base and 1 base, there was a span of 7 bases. The CDR3: CASSPLDSQETQYF. In DNA, the CDR3 is TGTGCCAGCTCACCACTAGACTCCCAAGAGACCCAGTACTTC.

CDR3 DNA: TGCGCCAGCAGCTTGGGTCCCCCTTCCCGAGAGACCCAGTACTTC. This codes for CASSLGPPSRETQYF. The chain joins TRBV5-1 to TRBJ2-5; D is uncertain. The CDR3 covers 15 residues. V gave up 0 bases and J gave up 4 bases, with 13 bases separating them. The germline V gene has CDR1 SGHRS and CDR2 YFSETQ. Together with reference TRBV5-1 and TRBJ2-5, the CDR3 gives the full variable domain: KAGVTQTPRYLIKTRGQQVTLSCSPISGHRSVSWYQQTPGQGLQFLFEYFSETQRNKGNFPGRFSGRQFSNSRSEMNVSTLELGDSALYLCASSLGPPSRETQYFGPGTRLLVL.

The V call is TRBV27, the J call TRBJ1-1, with TRBD1 matching over 8 bases. The CDR3 length is 16 residues. Per germline, CDR1 MNHEY and CDR2 SMNVEV (reference sequence). V trimming: 2 bases; J trimming: 2 bases; junction bases outside the gene matches: 7. For the CDR3, the DNA is TGTGCCAGCAGTTTAGCCAGGGGGCTAGGTAACACTGAAGCTTTCTTT. This gives the protein CASSLARGLGNTEAFF.

This clone was recorded a few times. CDR3 residues: CASSIHYEQYF. The CDR3 DNA reads as TGTGCCAGCAGTATCCACTACGAGCAGTACTTC. The chain combines TRBV27 with TRBJ2-7; D is ambiguous. The V gene lost 5 bases and the J gene lost 3 bases, with 5 bases spanning the gap. The CDR3 runs to 11 residues. Germline V lookup: CDR1 MNHEY, CDR2 SMNVEV (reference sequence).

The genes are TRBV2 and TRBJ2-2; D is unresolved. Germline CDR1 and CDR2: SNHLY and FYNNEI. V dropped 3 bases and J dropped 0 bases, with 5 bases sitting between them. The CDR3 runs 14 residues. CDR3 region: CASSDLPNTGELFF. In nucleotides, the CDR3 is TGTGCCAGCAGTGACCTTCCGAACACCGGGGAGCTGTTTTTT. The full variable domain, in which reference TRBV2 and TRBJ2-2 provide the parts outside the CDR3, is EPEVTQTPSHQVTQMGQEVILRCVPISNHLYFYWYRQILGQKVEFLVSFYNNEISEKSEIFDDQFSVERPDGSNFTLKIRSTKLEDSAMYFCASSDLPNTGELFFGEGSRLTVL.

The rearrangement uses TRBV7-2 and TRBJ1-1, with D possibly matching TRBD1 (5 bases). This CDR3 has 14 amino acids. Between the trimmed V and J ends, which lost 5 bases and 0 bases, there was a span of 10 bases. The germline CDR1 and CDR2 sequences are SGHTA and FQGNSA. The CDR3 loop is CASSRGVLNTEAFF. In DNA form, the CDR3 reads TGTGCCAGCAGCCGGGGGGTGTTGAACACTGAAGCTTTCTTT.

This chain connects TRBV7-9 to TRBJ2-3; weak D call: TRBD1 (6 bases). The CDR3 contains 14 residues. V was trimmed by 7 bases and J by 3 bases, leaving 14 bases between them. Germline V lookup: CDR1 SEHNR, CDR2 FQNEAQ (reference sequence). The CDR3 nucleotides read TGTGCCAGCACCATCCAGGGGATAACAGATACGCAGTATTTT. Its translation: CASTIQGITDTQYF.

This clone was observed once. V usage is TRBV18 and J usage is TRBJ1-1; TRBD1 agrees at 9 bases. The ends lost 3 bases at V and 5 bases at J; junction bases unmatched: 10. This CDR3 comprises 16 residues. The germline V gene has CDR1 KGHSH and CDR2 LQKENI. The CDR3 protein is CASSPMDGQGRTEAFF. The DNA for the CDR3 is TGTGCCAGCTCACCCATGGATGGACAGGGGAGGACTGAAGCTTTCTTT.

The chain employs TRBV4-2 and TRBJ2-1; 9 bases align to TRBD2. Germline V gene data show CDR1 as LGHNA and CDR2 as YNFKEQ. With V trimmed by 4 bases and J by 5 bases, 6 bases remained unmatched. The CDR3 totals 15 residues. CDR3 sequence reads: CASSPLAGAHNEQFF. The CDR3 DNA reads as TGTGCCAGCAGCCCCTTAGCGGGAGCGCACAATGAGCAGTTCTTC.